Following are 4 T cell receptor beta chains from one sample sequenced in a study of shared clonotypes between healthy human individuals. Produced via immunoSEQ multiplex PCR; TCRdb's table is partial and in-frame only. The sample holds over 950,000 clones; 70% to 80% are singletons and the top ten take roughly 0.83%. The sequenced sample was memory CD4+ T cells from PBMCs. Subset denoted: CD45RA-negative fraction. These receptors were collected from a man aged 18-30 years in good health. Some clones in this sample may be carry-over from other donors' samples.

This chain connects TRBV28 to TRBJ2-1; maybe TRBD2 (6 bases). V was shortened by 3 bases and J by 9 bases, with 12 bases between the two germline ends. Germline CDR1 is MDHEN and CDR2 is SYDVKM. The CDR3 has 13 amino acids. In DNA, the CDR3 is TGTGCCAGCAGTTTTTCGGCCGGGGGTGAGCAGTTCTTC. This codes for CASSFSAGGEQFF.

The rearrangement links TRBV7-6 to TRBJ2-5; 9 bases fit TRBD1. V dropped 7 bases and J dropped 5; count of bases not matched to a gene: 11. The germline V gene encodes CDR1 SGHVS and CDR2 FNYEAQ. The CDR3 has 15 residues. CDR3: CASTRSGQGWETQYF. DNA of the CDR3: TGTGCCAGCACCAGATCGGGACAGGGATGGGAGACCCAGTACTTC.

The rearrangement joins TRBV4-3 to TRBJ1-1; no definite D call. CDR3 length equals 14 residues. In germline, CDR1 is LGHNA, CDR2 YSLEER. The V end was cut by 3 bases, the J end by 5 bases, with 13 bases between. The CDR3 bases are TGCGCCAGCAGCCATCGTCTATGGGAAACTGAAGCTTTCTTT. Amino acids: CASSHRLWETEAFF.

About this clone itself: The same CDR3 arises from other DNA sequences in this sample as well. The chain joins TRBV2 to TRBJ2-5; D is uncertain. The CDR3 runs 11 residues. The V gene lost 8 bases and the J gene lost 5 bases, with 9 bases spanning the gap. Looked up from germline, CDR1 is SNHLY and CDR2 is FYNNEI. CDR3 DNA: TGTGCCAGCGGGCCCGAGGAGACCCAGTACTTC. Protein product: CASGPEETQYF. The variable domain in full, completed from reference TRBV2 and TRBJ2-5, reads EPEVTQTPSHQVTQMGQEVILRCVPISNHLYFYWYRQILGQKVEFLVSFYNNEISEKSEIFDDQFSVERPDGSNFTLKIRSTKLEDSAMYFCASGPEETQYFGPGTRLLVL.